One and the same sample provided the 11 T cell receptor beta chains below, sequenced in a study of cytomegalovirus exposure and HLA in healthy donors (dated by TCRdb to about 2017). Library preparation used the immunoSEQ multiplex PCR assay. For the multiplex PCR, a mixture combining 60 forward primers for TCR Vbeta segments and 13 reverse primers for TCR Jbeta segments was used. In TCRdb, the immuneACCESS table is reduced to in-frame sequences with V and J assigned. These tables do not hold every clone; where another copy was compared, an unresolved V gene accounts for under half, and the others remain unexplained. Recorded for this sample are about 190,000 clones; about 84% of them occurred a single time. Of the sample, around 4% falls within the top ten clones. The source material was PBMCs. The receptors here all came from a man aged 50 to 60 in good health and CMV-seronegative.

The gene calls are TRBV19 and TRBJ1-1, with D possibly being TRBD1 (6 bases). V gave up 6 bases and J gave up 4 bases, with 12 bases separating them. This CDR3 is built from 13 residues. From germline, CDR1 is LNHDA and CDR2 SQIVND (reference sequence). The CDR3 is CASRNRDGTEAFF. CDR3 nucleotide sequence: TGTGCCAGTAGGAACAGGGATGGCACTGAAGCTTTCTTT.

This chain links TRBV18 with TRBJ1-4; D perhaps matches TRBD1 (6 bases). Trimming took off 2 bases at V and 8 bases at J, with 12 bases between the two ends. There are 14 residues in the CDR3. CDR1 and CDR2 from the germline V gene are KGHSH and LQKENI. CDR3: CASSPTGPQEKLFF. The CDR3 DNA reads TGTGCCAGCTCACCAACAGGGCCTCAGGAAAAACTGTTTTTT. Supplemented by reference TRBV18 and TRBJ1-4, the full variable domain reads NAGVMQNPRHLVRRRGQEARLRCSPMKGHSHVYWYRQLPEEGLKFMVYLQKENIIDESGMPKERFSAEFPKEGPSILRIQQVVRGDSAAYFCASSPTGPQEKLFFGSGTQLSVL.

The chain carries TRBV9 and TRBJ2-3; the match to TRBD2 covers 10 bases. The germline V gene has CDR1 SGDLS and CDR2 YYNGEE. The CDR3 length is 17 residues. V dropped 0 bases and J dropped 2; count of bases not matched to a gene: 6. This CDR3 is CASSVEGSGRLTDTQYF. The CDR3 nucleotides are TGTGCCAGCAGCGTAGAAGGTAGCGGGAGGCTCACAGATACGCAGTATTTT.

This clone was observed once. V usage is TRBV5-8 and J usage is TRBJ2-1, with unresolved D. V was pared by 6 bases and J by 0 bases, with 7 bases between. The germline gives CDR1 SGHTS, CDR2 YDEGEE. The CDR3 loop spans 13 amino acids. The CDR3, as DNA: TGTGCCAGCACGCGGAGCTCCTACAATGAGCAGTTCTTC. This gives the protein CASTRSSYNEQFF.

V usage is TRBV7-9 and J usage is TRBJ2-2, with 7 bases lining up with TRBD1. Germline V gene sequence: CDR1 SEHNR, CDR2 FQNEAQ (reference sequence). The CDR3 sequence is 16 residues long. Unmatched junction bases numbered 8, after V lost 6 bases and J lost 1 base. The CDR3 DNA reads TGTGCCAGCAGACCGGGACAGTGGGTGAACACCGGGGAGCTGTTTTTT. This sequence encodes CASRPGQWVNTGELFF.

DNA for the CDR3: TGCGCCAGCAGCTTGGAGGTAGCGGGGGGGCCAACAGATACGCAGTATTTT. Protein sequence: CASSLEVAGGPTDTQYF. J is TRBJ2-3 and V is TRBV5-1; 11 bases match TRBD2. CDR3 size: 17 residues. V lost 0 bases and J lost 3; bases outside the gene matches: 6. Germline V gives CDR1 SGHRS, CDR2 YFSETQ.

The rearrangement uses TRBV27 and TRBJ1-1; D remains ambiguous. Germline assignment: CDR1 MNHEY and CDR2 SMNVEV (reference sequence). CDR3 length equals 13 residues. Trimming shortened V by 5 bases and J by 4 bases, and 11 bases separated the two germline ends. The CDR3 loop reads CASSDPGITEAFF. The DNA for the CDR3 is TGTGCCAGCAGTGACCCGGGGATCACTGAAGCTTTCTTT.

The chain combines TRBV5-1 with TRBJ1-3; D uncertain. Per the germline V gene, CDR1 is SGHRS and CDR2 is YFSETQ. The CDR3 is 13 amino acids. V gave up 4 bases and J gave up 8 bases, with 13 bases separating them. The CDR3 region is CASSPTDRDTIYF. The CDR3 region has the DNA TGCGCCAGCAGCCCCACTGACCGGGACACCATATATTTT.

This chain connects TRBV18 to TRBJ1-1; 10 nucleotides match TRBD1. J was trimmed by 4 bases and V by 0 bases; bases with no gene match: 2. In germline, CDR1 is KGHSH, CDR2 LQKENI. The CDR3 runs to 15 residues. The CDR3 here is CASSPPRTGGTEAFF. CDR3 nucleotide sequence: TGTGCCAGCTCACCACCGCGGACAGGGGGCACTGAAGCTTTCTTT.

The rearrangement uses TRBV25-1 and TRBJ1-1; no reliable D call. Germline loops: CDR1 MGHDK, CDR2 SYGVNS. Trimming took off 1 base at V and 4 bases at J, with 13 bases between the two ends. This CDR3 spans 15 amino acids. CDR3 protein: CASSESGVLGTEAFF. CDR3 nucleotide sequence: TGTGCCAGCAGTGAATCCGGGGTCTTGGGCACTGAAGCTTTCTTT.

This clone has more than one count but fewer than ten. Here the CDR3 reads CASSLGRSSYEQYF. Written as DNA, the CDR3 is TGTGCCAGCAGCTTGGGACGGAGCTCCTACGAGCAGTACTTC. The chain links TRBV5-6 to TRBJ2-7; no definite D call. Looked up from germline, CDR1 is SGHDT and CDR2 is YYEEEE. V was shortened by 0 bases and J by 0 bases, with 7 bases between the two germline ends. The CDR3 covers 14 residues.